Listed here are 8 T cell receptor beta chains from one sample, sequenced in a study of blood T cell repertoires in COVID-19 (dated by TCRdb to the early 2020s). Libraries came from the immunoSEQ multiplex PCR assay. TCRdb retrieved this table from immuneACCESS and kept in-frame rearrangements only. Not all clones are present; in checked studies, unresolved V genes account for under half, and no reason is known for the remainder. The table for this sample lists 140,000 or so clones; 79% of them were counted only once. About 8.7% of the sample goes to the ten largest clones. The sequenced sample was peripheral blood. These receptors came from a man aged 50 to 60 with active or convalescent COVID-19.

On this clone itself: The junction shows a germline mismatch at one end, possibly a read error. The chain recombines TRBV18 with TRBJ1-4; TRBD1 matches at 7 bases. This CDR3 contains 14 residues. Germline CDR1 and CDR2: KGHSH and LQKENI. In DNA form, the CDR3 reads TGTGCCAGCTCCCCACAGGGGTCGAATGAAAAACTGTTTTTT. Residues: CASSPQGSNEKLFF. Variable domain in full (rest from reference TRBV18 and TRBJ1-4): NAGVMQNPRHLVRRRGQEARLRCSPMKGHSHVYWYRQLPEEGLKFMVYLQKENIIDESGMPKERFSAEFPKEGPSILRIQQVVRGDSAAYFCASSPQGSNEKLFFGSGTQLSVL.

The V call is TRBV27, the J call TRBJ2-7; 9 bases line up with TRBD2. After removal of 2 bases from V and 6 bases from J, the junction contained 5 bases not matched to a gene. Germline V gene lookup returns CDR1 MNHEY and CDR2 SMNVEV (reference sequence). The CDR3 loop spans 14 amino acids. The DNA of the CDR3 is TGTGCCAGCAGTTTAATAGCGGGAGAGGGCGAGCAGTACTTC. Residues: CASSLIAGEGEQYF.

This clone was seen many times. The CDR3 spells CASSFDIGQGGYEQYF. The CDR3 DNA follows: TGTGCCAGCAGCTTCGATATAGGACAGGGGGGCTACGAGCAGTACTTC. The chain recombines TRBV7-9 with TRBJ2-7, with TRBD1 matching over 10 bases. Germline V gene lookup returns CDR1 SEHNR and CDR2 FQNEAQ (reference sequence). Trimming removed 3 bases from V and 3 bases from J; junction bases left unmatched: 8. CDR3 length equals 16 residues.

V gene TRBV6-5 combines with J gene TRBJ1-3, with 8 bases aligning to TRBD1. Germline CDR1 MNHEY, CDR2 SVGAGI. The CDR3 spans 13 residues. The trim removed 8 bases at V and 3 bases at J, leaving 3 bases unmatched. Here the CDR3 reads CASAGGNGNTIYF. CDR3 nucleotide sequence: TGTGCCAGCGCAGGGGGCAATGGAAACACCATATATTTT.

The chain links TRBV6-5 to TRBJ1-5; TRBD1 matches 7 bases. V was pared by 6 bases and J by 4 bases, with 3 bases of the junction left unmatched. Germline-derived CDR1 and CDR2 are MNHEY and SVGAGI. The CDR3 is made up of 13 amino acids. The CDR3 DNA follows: TGTGCCAGCAGCGGGACAGTGAATCAGCCCCAGCATTTT. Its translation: CASSGTVNQPQHF.

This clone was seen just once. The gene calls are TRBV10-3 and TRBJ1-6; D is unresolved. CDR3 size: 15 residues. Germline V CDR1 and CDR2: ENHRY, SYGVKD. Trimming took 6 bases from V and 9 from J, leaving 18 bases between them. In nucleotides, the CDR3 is TGTGCCATCAGCGAAAGGATGGAGGGAGGTTCACCCCTCCACTTT. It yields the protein CAISERMEGGSPLHF.

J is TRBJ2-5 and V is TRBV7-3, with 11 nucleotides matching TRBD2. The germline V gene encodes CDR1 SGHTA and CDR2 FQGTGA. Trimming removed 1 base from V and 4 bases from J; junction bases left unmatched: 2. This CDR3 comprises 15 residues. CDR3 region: CASSLMGTSGETQYF. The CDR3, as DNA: TGTGCCAGCAGCTTAATGGGGACTAGCGGAGAGACCCAGTACTTC.

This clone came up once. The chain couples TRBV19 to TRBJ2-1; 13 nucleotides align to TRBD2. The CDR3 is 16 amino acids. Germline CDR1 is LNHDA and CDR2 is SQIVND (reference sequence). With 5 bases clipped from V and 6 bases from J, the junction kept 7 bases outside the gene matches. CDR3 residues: CASSVGLAGVFNEQFF. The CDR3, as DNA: TGTGCCAGTAGTGTCGGACTAGCGGGAGTGTTCAATGAGCAGTTCTTC.